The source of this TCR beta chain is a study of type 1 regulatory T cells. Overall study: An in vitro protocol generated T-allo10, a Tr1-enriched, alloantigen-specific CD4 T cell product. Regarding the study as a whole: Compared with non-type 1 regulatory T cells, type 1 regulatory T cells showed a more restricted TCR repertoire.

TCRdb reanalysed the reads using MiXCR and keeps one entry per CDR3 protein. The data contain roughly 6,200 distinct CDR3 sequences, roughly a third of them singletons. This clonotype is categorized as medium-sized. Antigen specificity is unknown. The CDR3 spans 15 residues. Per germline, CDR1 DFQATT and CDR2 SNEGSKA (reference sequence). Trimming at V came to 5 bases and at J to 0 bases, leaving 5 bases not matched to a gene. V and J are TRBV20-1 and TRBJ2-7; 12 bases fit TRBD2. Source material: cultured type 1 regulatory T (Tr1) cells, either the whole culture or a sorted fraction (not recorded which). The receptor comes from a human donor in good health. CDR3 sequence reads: CSALTSGRSSYEQYF. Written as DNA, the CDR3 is TGCAGTGCTCTGACTAGCGGGAGAAGCTCCTACGAGCAGTACTTC.